Presented here are 13 T cell receptor beta chains from one specimen sequenced in a study of early T cells in non-severe SARS-CoV-2 infection. TCRdb reanalysed the 5' RACE reads using MiXCR and keeps one entry per CDR3 protein. The data hold tens of thousands of distinct CDR3 sequences, with around 12% observed a single time. Sequencing was performed on whole blood, taken at baseline. These receptors all stem from an adult who was a healthcare worker with PCR-confirmed SARS-CoV-2 infection or an uninfected control (not recorded which).

This clonotype was detected many times. The CDR3 protein is CASSLLNSPLHF. In DNA form, the CDR3 reads TGTGCCAGCAGTCTCCTCAATTCACCCCTCCACTTT. V gene TRBV7-3 combines with J gene TRBJ1-6; D uncertain. The V end lost 6 bases, the J end lost 7 bases, and 7 bases lay between the germline ends. The CDR3 covers 12 residues. Germline loops: CDR1 SGHTA, CDR2 FQGTGA.

This clonotype was counted at least ten times. The chain uses TRBV7-2 and TRBJ1-1, with a weak D call TRBD1 (5 bases). Between the trimmed V and J ends, which lost 0 bases and 0 bases, there was a span of 8 bases. Germline V lookup: CDR1 SGHTA, CDR2 FQGNSA. This CDR3 spans 15 amino acids. In DNA form, the CDR3 reads TGTGCCAGCAGCTTAGCCGACAGAATGAACACTGAAGCTTTCTTT. Protein product: CASSLADRMNTEAFF.

This clonotype was found many times. The chain links TRBV10-3 to TRBJ2-7; perhaps D is TRBD1 or TRBD2 (5 bases each). Trimming removed 6 bases at V and 5 bases at J, with 14 bases between. This CDR3 has 13 amino acids. Germline CDR1 reads ENHRY; CDR2 reads SYGVKD. The chain's CDR3 is CAISGTAPDEQYF. The CDR3 coding sequence is TGTGCCATCAGCGGGACGGCCCCTGACGAGCAGTACTTC.

This chain connects TRBV28 to TRBJ2-5, with 7 positions matching TRBD2. From germline, CDR1 is MDHEN and CDR2 SYDVKM. This CDR3 is 15 amino acids long. J gave up 5 bases and V 6 bases, and 12 bases lay outside the gene matches. The CDR3 region has the DNA TGTGCCAGCAGCGGAGGACCGCGGGGGTTGGAGACCCAGTACTTC. It yields the protein CASSGGPRGLETQYF.

This clonotype appeared a few times. The rearrangement uses TRBV28 and TRBJ1-5; 8 positions match TRBD1. CDR1 is MDHEN, CDR2 SYDVKM, per germline. Trimming removed 6 bases from V and 5 bases from J; junction bases left unmatched: 9. This CDR3 has 15 amino acids. CDR3 coding DNA: TGTGCCAGCAGCCCACTCGGACAGGGACATCAGCCCCAGCATTTT. Translating gives CASSPLGQGHQPQHF.

This chain joins TRBV28 and TRBJ1-4, with TRBD1 matching 9 bases. Trimming at V came to 7 bases and at J to 10 bases, leaving 7 bases not matched to a gene. CDR1 is MDHEN, CDR2 SYDVKM, per germline. The CDR3 is 13 residues long. The CDR3 loop is CASTTGGGGKLFF. CDR3 sequence (DNA): TGTGCCAGCACCACAGGGGGCGGCGGAAAACTGTTTTTT.

Concerning this clonotype: A single base separates this from a much larger clone, so it may be a read error. This sequence joins TRBV6-2 or TRBV6-3 and TRBJ1-2; D is unresolved. Germline lookup yields CDR1 MNHEY and CDR2 SVGEGT. The length of the CDR3 is 11 residues. The V end was cut by 5 bases, the J end by 1 base, with 2 bases between. The CDR3 nucleotides are TGTGCCAGCAGTGATAACTATGGCTACACCTTC. Its translation: CASSDNYGYTF.

This clonotype was counted between two and nine times. The germline gene is not matched at one end of the junction; a read error may be the cause. The genes are TRBV10-2 and TRBJ1-6; possibly TRBD1 for D (6 bases). Germline V gene data show CDR1 as WSHSY and CDR2 as SAAADI. The length of the CDR3 is 16 residues. The chain's CDR3 is CTSSEGGLGFNSPLHF. CDR3 nucleotides: TGCACCAGCAGTGAGGGGGGGCTTGGGTTTAATTCACCCCTCCACTTT.

This clonotype was detected only a few times. The chain carries TRBV7-9 and TRBJ2-1; D is undetermined. Germline V CDR1 and CDR2: SEHNR, FQNEAQ (reference sequence). V lost 7 bases and J 2 bases, leaving 3 bases between the germline ends. The CDR3 extends over 11 amino acids. The CDR3 nucleotides are TGTGCCAGCAAGACCTACAATGAGCAGTTCTTC. Amino acid sequence: CASKTYNEQFF. Drawing the rest from reference TRBV7-9 and TRBJ2-1, the complete variable domain is DTGVSQNPRHKITKRGQNVTFRCDPISEHNRLYWYRQTLGQGPEFLTYFQNEAQLEKSRLLSDRFSAERPKGSFSTLEIQRTEQGDSAMYLCASKTYNEQFFGPGTRLTVL.

The chain joins TRBV7-2 to TRBJ2-1, with 13 bases aligning to TRBD2. With V trimmed by 6 bases and J by 7 bases, 9 bases remained unmatched. The CDR3 length is 16 residues. Germline V CDR1 and CDR2: SGHTA, FQGNSA. Here the CDR3 reads CASRQSRTSGSNEQFF. CDR3 bases: TGTGCCAGCAGGCAGAGTCGGACTAGCGGGAGTAATGAGCAGTTCTTC.

This clonotype was counted only a few times. The rearrangement links TRBV11-2 to TRBJ2-7; tentative D call: TRBD2 (5 bases). Trimming took off 8 bases at V and 6 bases at J, with 14 bases between the two ends. The CDR3 sequence is 12 residues long. Germline V gene lookup returns CDR1 SGHAT and CDR2 FQNNGV. The DNA for the CDR3 is TGTGCCAGCTTGAGGGATCTGGGCGAGCAGTACTTC. Its translation is CASLRDLGEQYF.

This clonotype was counted between two and nine times. V and J are TRBV7-2 and TRBJ2-1; perhaps TRBD1 as D (6 bases). This CDR3 is 16 amino acids long. Germline assignment: CDR1 SGHTA and CDR2 FQGNSA. The ends were cut back, 0 bases at V and 3 bases at J, with 12 bases in the middle. The CDR3 region has the DNA TGTGCCAGCAGCTTAGCAACAGGGCTTAACTACAATGAGCAGTTCTTC. Encoded protein: CASSLATGLNYNEQFF.

There are many counts of this clonotype. The chain links TRBV7-9 to TRBJ2-5, with 11 bases matching TRBD2. CDR3 size: 14 residues. Germline values: CDR1 SEHNR, CDR2 FQNEAQ (reference sequence). Losses at the gene ends were 8 bases for V and 5 bases for J; bases not matched to a gene: 7. CDR3 sequence: CASSLAGGGETQYF. The CDR3 DNA sequence: TGTGCCAGCTCTCTAGCGGGAGGAGGGGAGACCCAGTACTTC.